This section outlines one T cell receptor beta chain sequence together with its context. This clone occurred once. Its antigen target is currently unknown. No quality values exist for individual bases; no much larger clone is one base distant. Sample time point, as interpreted from the label and publication: about 28 days (+/-7) after the second vaccine dose. AZD1222 recipients given second doses at about 4 weeks or at about 12 weeks were pooled, since spike-specific TCR depth and breadth were not found to differ between the two schedules. Samples from vaccinated people were obtained from the UK trials COV001 and COV002, which included a single-blind randomized controlled phase 2/3 trial of AZD1222 (ChAdOx1 nCoV-19) in healthy adults. For TCRbeta chain sequencing, PBMC samples from trial participants were taken at day 0 and at day 28 after the second dose. This specimen belongs to a study of T cell responses to AZD1222 COVID-19 vaccine (dated by TCRdb to about 2021). General notes on the study: A total of 233 trial participants underwent TCR sequencing, of whom nearly 210 had received two doses of AZD1222 and around 25 had received two doses of the MenACWY control vaccine. Trial participants were enrolled by age into 18-55, 56-69 and 70-plus year subgroups, with about 150, 28 and 57 TCR-sequenced participants respectively.

Overall study outcomes, separate from this receptor: Conclusions about previously exposed vaccinees were limited because only a handful of AZD1222 recipients were SARS-CoV-2 seropositive at baseline. Because no day 14 peak-response samples were available, repertoires were characterized only after the peak T cell response. Participants were mostly white British and included more females than males, and it was suggested by the authors that clonal diversity may have been underestimated. A significant rise in spike-specific TCR breadth and depth was observed after two AZD1222 doses relative to day 0 and relative to MenACWY recipients. In the small 56-69-year group, the increase in depth fell short of significance, most likely because of low power. Epitopes outside the regions mutated in the B.1.351 and B.1.1.7 variants were reportedly recognized by nearly half of the unique spike-specific TCRs. The vaccine-associated CD4 TCRs covered the entire spike protein, and the dominant responses fell in regions 160-218 and 743-854.

The CDR3 regions of human TCRbeta chains were analyzed by immunosequencing. In the authors' own workflow: Repertoire TCRs were checked for matches against a reference library of SARS-CoV-2-specific TCRs that had been generated using the MIRA antigen-specificity platform. Breadth was defined as the fraction of unique TCRs that were SARS-CoV-2-associated, and depth was defined as the fraction of total T cells that were SARS-CoV-2-associated. Each spike-specific TCR was assigned to its reactive spike region and to a CD4 or CD8 class using the MIRA data. Log10-transformed breadth and depth values were compared by one-way ANOVA with Sidak's multiple comparisons tests. Held by TCRdb, this immuneACCESS table contains in-frame sequences only and omits some clones. Under half of the omission traces to an unresolved V gene where checked; the cause of the rest is unknown. Clone size and the V and J calls come from that table; the DNA yielded D and trimming. The sample table contains roughly 160,000 clones; only one count was recorded for just over 90% of them. The ten most abundant clones make up approximately 1.3% of the sample.

The clonotype was recovered from an adult who received the AZD1222 COVID-19 vaccine. Specimen: peripheral blood, collected 28 days after the second AZD1222 dose.

The CDR3 amino acid sequence is: CASSHRAAGGETQYF. The DNA sequence is as follows: TGCGCCAGCAGCCATCGGGCCGCCGGGGGAGAGACCCAGTACTTC. This chain is built from TRBV4-3 and TRBJ2-5; TRBD2 is possibly the D segment (6 matching bases). The CDR3 covers 15 residues, taking in both the cysteine and the phenylalanine. Only the CDR3 portion is preserved as DNA: 45 bases, with reading frame beginning at the first base. The germline V gene supplies CDR1 LGHNA and CDR2 YSLEER. At the junction V is shortened by 3 bases and J by 4 bases, with 15 bases in between.